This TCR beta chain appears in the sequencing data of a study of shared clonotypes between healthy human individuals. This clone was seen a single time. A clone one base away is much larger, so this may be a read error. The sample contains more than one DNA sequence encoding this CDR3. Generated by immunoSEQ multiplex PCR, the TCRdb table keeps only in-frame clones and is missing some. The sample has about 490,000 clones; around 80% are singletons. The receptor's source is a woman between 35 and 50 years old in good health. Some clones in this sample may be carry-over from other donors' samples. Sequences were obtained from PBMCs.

The CDR3 sequence is CASSSGLAGSTDTQYF. The DNA for the CDR3 is TGTGCCAGCAGCTCGGGACTAGCGGGAAGCACAGATACGCAGTATTTT. The rearrangement joins TRBV7-3 to TRBJ2-3; TRBD2 matches 13 bases. The CDR3 sequence is 16 residues long. Unmatched junction bases numbered 1, after V lost 4 bases and J lost 0 bases. Germline values: CDR1 SGHTA, CDR2 FQGTGA. The full variable domain, its missing parts supplied by reference TRBV7-3 and TRBJ2-3, is GAGVSQTPSNKVTEKGKYVELRCDPISGHTALYWYRQSLGQGPEFLIYFQGTGAADDSGLPNDRFFAVRPEGSVSTLKIQRTERGDSAVYLCASSSGLAGSTDTQYFGPGTRLTVL.